This passage covers 11 T cell receptor beta chains from one sample sequenced in a study of blood T cell repertoires in COVID-19. Libraries were prepared by immunoSEQ multiplex PCR; TCRdb keeps only in-frame clonotypes and omits some of them. Of under 200,000 clones in the sample, over 75% were seen once. Sequencing was carried out using PBMCs or T cells enriched from blood (not recorded which). Receptors originate from a man between 50 and 59 years old who had recovered from COVID-19.

The genes are TRBV28 and TRBJ1-3; 7 nucleotides line up with TRBD1. Germline V CDR1 and CDR2: MDHEN, SYDVKM. CDR3 size: 16 residues. The V and J ends lost 8 bases and 0 bases, in that order; junction bases with no gene match: 10. The CDR3 here is CASGTPGQDSGNTIYF. DNA for the CDR3: TGTGCCAGCGGCACCCCTGGACAGGACTCTGGAAACACCATATATTTT.

The rearrangement uses TRBV27 and TRBJ2-2; the D gene is possibly TRBD1 (6 bases). The length of the CDR3 is 15 residues. In germline, CDR1 is MNHEY, CDR2 SMNVEV (reference sequence). V lost 7 bases, J lost 7 bases, and 19 bases lay in between. The CDR3 DNA sequence: TGTGCCAGCAAGGGTGGGGACAAACCCAGCGGGGAGCTGTTTTTT. It specifies CASKGGDKPSGELFF.

The chain employs TRBV7-8 and TRBJ1-2; 7 nucleotides align to TRBD1. The CDR3 runs to 20 residues. V trimming: 7 bases; J trimming: 2 bases; junction bases outside the gene matches: 25. CDR1 and CDR2 from the germline V gene are SGHVS and FQNEAQ. This chain's CDR3 is CASIPLGGPGGLFRNYGYTF. The CDR3 bases are TGTGCCAGCATCCCCTTGGGGGGTCCAGGGGGTTTATTTAGGAACTATGGCTACACCTTC.

V usage is TRBV15 and J usage is TRBJ2-1; D is uncertain. CDR1 is LNHNV, CDR2 YYDKDF, per germline (reference sequence). This CDR3 has 14 residues. The V gene lost 0 bases and the J gene lost 1 base, with 4 bases spanning the gap. CDR3 protein: CATSRDLSYNEQFF. CDR3 sequence (DNA): TGTGCCACCAGCAGAGATCTTTCCTACAATGAGCAGTTCTTC.

The rearrangement links TRBV29-1 to TRBJ2-2; 9 bases match TRBD1. This CDR3 has 17 residues. After removal of 8 bases from V and 3 bases from J, the junction contained 16 bases not matched to a gene. The germline CDR1 and CDR2 sequences are SQVTM and ANQGSEA. CDR3 protein: CSPRPGTGIQDTGELFF. The DNA of the CDR3 is TGCAGCCCTCGGCCCGGGACAGGGATCCAAGACACCGGGGAGCTGTTTTTT.

The CDR3 loop reads CASSSGQGINEQYF. CDR3 nucleotides: TGTGCCAGCAGCTCGGGACAGGGGATAAACGAGCAGTACTTC. The chain employs TRBV7-2 and TRBJ2-7; 10 bases agree with TRBD1. The germline CDR1 and CDR2 sequences are SGHTA and FQGNSA. This CDR3 has 14 amino acids. V was clipped by 4 bases and J by 5 bases; unmatched bases: 5.

The rearrangement links TRBV14 to TRBJ2-7; D uncertain. In germline, CDR1 is SGHDN, CDR2 FVKESK. The V and J ends lost 2 bases and 1 base respectively, with 9 bases between them. This CDR3 comprises 14 residues. CDR3 residues: CASSQRVGSYEQYF. The DNA of the CDR3 is TGTGCCAGCAGCCAACGGGTGGGTTCCTACGAGCAGTACTTC.

The chain has TRBV7-9 and TRBJ2-1; unclear D gene. Trimming removed 4 bases from V and 15 bases from J, with 13 bases in between. The CDR3 totals 11 residues. The V gene's germline CDR1 is SEHNR and CDR2 FQNEAQ (reference sequence). For the CDR3, the DNA is TGTGCCAGCAGCTCTAGAAAGATGGGGTTCTTC. Amino acids: CASSSRKMGFF.

The chain combines TRBV19 with TRBJ1-1; D perhaps matches TRBD1 (5 bases). The germline gives CDR1 LNHDA, CDR2 SQIVND (reference sequence). V was shortened by 4 bases and J by 6 bases, with 15 bases between the two germline ends. The CDR3 is made up of 14 amino acids. CDR3 in amino acids: CASSTPSGSAEAFF. In DNA, the CDR3 is TGTGCCAGTAGTACCCCCTCAGGGTCCGCTGAAGCTTTCTTT.

The table lists this clone with a count of one. The chain has TRBV7-8 and TRBJ2-1; 11 bases are shared with TRBD2. With V trimmed by 0 bases and J by 5 bases, 6 bases remained unmatched. This CDR3 is built from 17 residues. The germline CDR1 and CDR2 sequences are SGHVS and FQNEAQ. The CDR3 DNA reads as TGTGCCAGCAGCTTAGCTCCGGGACTAGCGGCTAACAATGAGCAGTTCTTC. The encoded protein is CASSLAPGLAANNEQFF.

The V gene is TRBV3-1 (or the pseudogene TRBV3-2), the J gene TRBJ2-1, with D perhaps matching TRBD2 (6 bases). V lost 4 bases and J lost 2, with 12 bases in between. This CDR3 comprises 15 residues. CDR1 is LGHDT and CDR2 is YNNKEL in the germline V gene (reference sequence). The CDR3 here is CASSPGRGTYNEQFF. For the CDR3, the DNA is TGTGCCAGCAGCCCCGGCCGGGGGACCTACAATGAGCAGTTCTTC.